These 8 T cell receptor beta chains were all obtained from the same sample, sequenced in a study of neoadjuvant anti-PD-1 for oral cavity cancer. Clones were read by immunoSEQ multiplex PCR, and TCRdb kept only the in-frame ones, dropping some. The sample has approximately 15,000 clones; about 72% are singletons. This material consisted of PBMCs, taken before nivolumab (anti-PD-1) treatment. The receptors shown here come from a person between 40 and 85 years old with oral cavity squamous cell carcinoma.

By share of the sample, this clone is medium-sized. V gene TRBV6-4 combines with J gene TRBJ2-3; unclear D gene. V dropped 0 bases and J dropped 2 bases, with 3 bases sitting between them. Looked up from germline, CDR1 is MRHNA and CDR2 is SNTAGT. The CDR3 is made up of 13 amino acids. DNA of the CDR3: TGTGCCAGCAGTGACTCTGACACAGATACGCAGTATTTT. It codes for CASSDSDTDTQYF.

The genes are TRBV6-1 and TRBJ1-1, with TRBD1 matching over 7 bases. CDR1 and CDR2 (germline): MNHNS, SASEGT. This CDR3 comprises 13 residues. J lost 4 bases, V lost 6 bases, and 5 bases had no gene match. The CDR3 sequence: CASRWDRGTEAFF. As DNA, the CDR3 is TGTGCCAGCAGGTGGGACAGAGGCACTGAAGCTTTCTTT.

The chain recombines TRBV27 with TRBJ2-3, with a tentative D call TRBD1 (6 bases). CDR1 MNHEY and CDR2 SMNVEV come from the germline V gene (reference sequence). Deletions cut 5 bases from V and 5 bases from J, with 17 bases between. This CDR3 spans 15 amino acids. This chain's CDR3 is CASSLARDIQDTQYF. CDR3 nucleotide sequence: TGTGCCAGCAGTCTCGCCCGGGACATCCAAGATACGCAGTATTTT.

The genes are TRBV6-1 and TRBJ2-7; 12 nucleotides line up with TRBD2. The CDR3 length is 13 residues. Germline CDR1 MNHNS, CDR2 SASEGT. J gave up 3 bases and V 6 bases, and 0 bases lay outside the gene matches. CDR3 in DNA: TGTGCCAGCAGGACTAGCGGGAGCTACGAGCAGTACTTC. Its protein is CASRTSGSYEQYF.

The chain is built from TRBV5-4 and TRBJ1-4; 9 nucleotides line up with TRBD1. V was clipped by 3 bases and J by 5 bases; unmatched bases: 5. The length of the CDR3 is 15 residues. CDR1 is SGHNT and CDR2 is YYREEE in the germline V gene (reference sequence). DNA for the CDR3: TGTGCCAGCAGCTGGGGGACAGGGTCAAATGAAAAACTGTTTTTT. Translation gives CASSWGTGSNEKLFF.

In its sample, this clone was seen a few times. This chain uses TRBV5-1 with TRBJ2-3; no firm D call. The V end lost 4 bases, the J end lost 1 base, and 13 bases lay between the germline ends. The CDR3 covers 15 residues. Germline loops: CDR1 SGHRS, CDR2 YFSETQ. The CDR3 spells CASSPGGRGTDTQYF. Here the CDR3 DNA reads TGCGCCAGCAGCCCCGGCGGTAGAGGCACAGATACGCAGTATTTT.

This clone was found a few times. The chain has TRBV5-6 and TRBJ1-1; D unclear. V lost 0 bases to trimming and J lost 4 bases, with 4 bases between them. This CDR3 has 12 residues. Germline lookup yields CDR1 SGHDT and CDR2 YYEEEE. The CDR3 reads CASSLGVTEAFF. The DNA of the CDR3 is TGTGCCAGCAGCTTGGGGGTCACTGAAGCTTTCTTT.

The chain has TRBV9 and TRBJ1-5; D unresolved. Trimming removed 4 bases from V and 0 bases from J, with 11 bases in between. Per the germline V gene, CDR1 is SGDLS and CDR2 is YYNGEE. The CDR3 has 15 amino acids. This CDR3 reads CASSPTEYSNQPQHF. In nucleotides, the CDR3 is TGTGCCAGCAGCCCTACCGAATATAGCAATCAGCCCCAGCATTTT.